Included here is one TCR beta chain sequence, with context. Original methodology: Amplification of reference gene primers provided the estimated nucleated cell counts. The table came from immunoSEQ multiplex PCR; TCRdb's copy has only in-frame clones and leaves some out. The DNA gave D and trimming, while V, J and clone size come from that table. The sample lists roughly 170,000 clones, around four fifths occurring once. Germline V gene lookup returns CDR1 MNHEY and CDR2 SMNVEV (reference sequence). With 9 bases removed from V and 5 bases from J, the gap between germline ends came to 10 bases. This CDR3 is built from 12 residues. This record belongs to a study of blood T cell repertoires in COVID-19. Study in general: The United States, Italy and Spain provided the acute and convalescent COVID-19 samples. The cDNA or gDNA used as material had been derived from T cells, B-cell-depleted T cells, or PBMCs.

Participants had their cohort set by participant-reported clinical history. Sequenced sample: PBMCs or T cells enriched from blood (not recorded which). V usage is TRBV27 and J usage is TRBJ2-2; D might be TRBD1 (6 bases). This sequence originates from a woman in her forties or fifties in a cohort exposed to, infected with or recovered from COVID-19 (not recorded which). The CDR3 reads CASTGFTGELFF. In DNA, the CDR3 is TGTGCCAGTACAGGGTTTACCGGGGAGCTGTTTTTT.